These 4 T cell receptor beta chains originate from one sample sequenced in a study of blood T cell repertoires in COVID-19. Generated by immunoSEQ multiplex PCR, the TCRdb table keeps only in-frame clones and is missing some. The repertoire includes fewer than 90,000 clones, about 88% of them detected once, and 1.4% sits in the top ten. The sample taken for sequencing was peripheral blood. The receptors here all came from a human donor in a cohort sampled during active COVID-19.

This clone has just a few counts. The rearrangement uses TRBV4-1 and TRBJ1-5, with no clear D. V was shortened by 4 bases and J by 4 bases, with 17 bases between the two germline ends. The germline gives CDR1 MGHRA, CDR2 YSYEKL. The CDR3 consists of 16 residues. The CDR3 bases are TGCGCCAGCAGCCGAACAGAGTACGCGGGGAATCAGCCCCAGCATTTT. Amino acid sequence: CASSRTEYAGNQPQHF.

The J gene is TRBJ2-7, the V gene TRBV28; 13 bases fit TRBD2. V lost 7 bases to trimming and J lost 4 bases; unmatched junction nucleotides: 7. Per germline, CDR1 MDHEN and CDR2 SYDVKM. The CDR3 consists of 15 residues. CDR3 residues: CASTPGLAGDYEQYF. In DNA form, the CDR3 reads TGTGCCAGCACTCCAGGACTAGCGGGGGATTACGAGCAGTACTTC.

This rearrangement joins TRBV2 to TRBJ1-2, with 9 nucleotides matching TRBD1. After removal of 10 bases from V and 6 bases from J, the junction contained 3 bases not matched to a gene. Germline-derived CDR1 and CDR2 are SNHLY and FYNNEI. The CDR3 covers 11 residues. The CDR3 DNA is TGTGCCACCAGACAGGGGGATGGCTACACCTTC. Encoded protein: CATRQGDGYTF.

The chain has TRBV10-3 and TRBJ1-6; no definite D call. Germline CDR1 is ENHRY and CDR2 is SYGVKD. V was pared by 3 bases and J by 10 bases, with 13 bases between. CDR3 size: 14 residues. The CDR3 protein is CAISDETSSSPLHF. CDR3 coding DNA: TGTGCCATCAGTGATGAGACATCGTCCTCACCCCTCCACTTT.